This is a list of T cell receptor beta chains from one sample in a study of cytomegalovirus exposure and HLA in healthy donors. Assay: immunoSEQ multiplex PCR; the TCRdb copy retains only in-frame clones and omits some. The sample contains about 200,000 clones, around 90% of which appear only once. Input material: PBMCs. Receptors originate from a woman between 18 and 30 years old in good health and CMV-seropositive. Each CDR3 is given with its conserved first and last residue. The D gene is left open where the match is weak. Clone size is shown for a subset of rows, as once, few, many or a class of expanded clone.

d_gene: NA
j_gene: TRBJ2-7
abundance: NA
v_gene: TRBV28
CDR3nt: TGTGCCAGCAGGGACAGGGCTTGGGGGGACTACTCCTACGAGCAGTACTTC
CDR3aa: CASRDRAWGDYSYEQYF

d_gene: NA
j_gene: TRBJ2-5
abundance: NA
v_gene: TRBV29-1
CDR3nt: TGCAGCGTTGCCCGCTACGGACAGTTACAAGAGACCCAGTACTTC
CDR3aa: CSVARYGQLQETQYF

d_gene: TRBD2
j_gene: TRBJ2-1
abundance: once
v_gene: TRBV9
CDR3nt: TGTGCCAGCAGCCCCAGCAGCGGGGTGGGATACAATGAGCAGTTCTTC
CDR3aa: CASSPSSGVGYNEQFF

d_gene: TRBD2
j_gene: TRBJ2-1
abundance: NA
v_gene: TRBV27
CDR3nt: TGTGCCAGCAGTTCTGATAGCGGGACTGTTTACAATGAGCAGTTCTTC
CDR3aa: CASSSDSGTVYNEQFF

d_gene: TRBD2
j_gene: TRBJ2-7
abundance: NA
v_gene: TRBV30
CDR3nt: TGTGCCTGGAGTGCTGCTAGCGGGAGCCTTCACGAGCAGTACTTC
CDR3aa: CAWSAASGSLHEQYF

d_gene: NA
j_gene: TRBJ2-2
abundance: NA
v_gene: TRBV2
CDR3nt: TGTGCCAGCAGACGGGACGGGGGCACCGGGGAGCTGTTTTTT
CDR3aa: CASRRDGGTGELFF

d_gene: TRBD1
j_gene: TRBJ2-1
abundance: NA
v_gene: TRBV25-1
CDR3nt: TGTGCCCGCCACCGGGACAGGGGAAACAATGAGCAGTTCTTC
CDR3aa: CARHRDRGNNEQFF

d_gene: TRBD2
j_gene: TRBJ2-1
abundance: NA
v_gene: TRBV15
CDR3nt: TGTGCCACCAGCAGAGATCGGGCTAGCGGGCCCTACAATGAGCAGTTCTTC
CDR3aa: CATSRDRASGPYNEQFF

d_gene: NA
j_gene: TRBJ2-2
abundance: NA
v_gene: TRBV7-3
CDR3nt: TGTGCCAGCAGCCCGTGGAGGGGAAACACCGGGGAGCTGTTTTTT
CDR3aa: CASSPWRGNTGELFF

d_gene: TRBD2
j_gene: TRBJ2-1
abundance: NA
v_gene: TRBV19
CDR3nt: TGTGCCAGTAGTATAGGGGGACTAGCAGGTGAGCAGTTCTTC
CDR3aa: CASSIGGLAGEQFF

d_gene: NA
j_gene: TRBJ1-1
abundance: NA
v_gene: TRBV7-2
CDR3nt: TGTGCCAGCAGCCTTTTGCCCAACAGGGCGGGTCGCACTGAAGCTTTCTTT
CDR3aa: CASSLLPNRAGRTEAFF

d_gene: NA
j_gene: TRBJ1-1
abundance: NA
v_gene: TRBV5-6
CDR3nt: TGTGCCAGCAGCTTGGTAGGGGCCGGGACTGAAGCTTTCTTT
CDR3aa: CASSLVGAGTEAFF

d_gene: TRBD1
j_gene: TRBJ1-1
abundance: once
v_gene: TRBV15
CDR3nt: TGTGCCACCAGCAGGAACAGGGGTGGCACTGAAGCTTTCTTT
CDR3aa: CATSRNRGGTEAFF

d_gene: TRBD2
j_gene: TRBJ2-5
abundance: NA
v_gene: TRBV27
CDR3nt: TGTGCCAGCAGTCCACGGACTAGCGGGGAGACCCAGTACTTC
CDR3aa: CASSPRTSGETQYF

d_gene: TRBD2
j_gene: TRBJ2-7
abundance: NA
v_gene: TRBV7-3
CDR3nt: TGTGCCAGCAGCCCCAGCGGGATCTCCTACGAGCAGTACTTC
CDR3aa: CASSPSGISYEQYF

d_gene: TRBD1
j_gene: TRBJ1-1
abundance: NA
v_gene: TRBV27
CDR3nt: TGTGCCAGCACCCGGCCAGGGGGACAAGCTTTCTTT
CDR3aa: CASTRPGGQAFF

d_gene: NA
j_gene: TRBJ2-3
abundance: NA
v_gene: TRBV30
CDR3nt: TGTGCCTCGAGCAAGACGGGAGCTTTTGATACGCAGTATTTT
CDR3aa: CASSKTGAFDTQYF

d_gene: NA
j_gene: TRBJ2-1
abundance: NA
v_gene: TRBV25-1
CDR3nt: TGTGCCAGCAGGGGCCTTGGGGGGACCGTATCCTACAATGAGCAGTTCTTC
CDR3aa: CASRGLGGTVSYNEQFF

d_gene: NA
j_gene: TRBJ1-2
abundance: few
v_gene: TRBV2
CDR3nt: TGTGCCAGCAGTGCGGGGGAAGGCTACACCTTC
CDR3aa: CASSAGEGYTF

d_gene: NA
j_gene: TRBJ1-1
abundance: NA
v_gene: TRBV19
CDR3nt: TGTGCCAGTAGCTTAGGGGCCCTCTACACTGAAGCTTTCTTT
CDR3aa: CASSLGALYTEAFF

d_gene: TRBD2
j_gene: TRBJ2-1
abundance: NA
v_gene: TRBV10-3
CDR3nt: TGTGCCATCACTAGCGGGAGGGTTTGGGGCGCCTACAATGAGCAGTTCTTC
CDR3aa: CAITSGRVWGAYNEQFF

d_gene: TRBD1
j_gene: TRBJ1-1
abundance: NA
v_gene: TRBV4-2
CDR3nt: TGTGCCAGCAGCCCGATCGAGACCGGGACAGGAGGGACTGAAGCTTTCTTT
CDR3aa: CASSPIETGTGGTEAFF

d_gene: NA
j_gene: TRBJ2-2
abundance: NA
v_gene: TRBV27
CDR3nt: TGTGCCAGCAGTCTTGGAGAGGGCGGGGAGCTGTTTTTT
CDR3aa: CASSLGEGGELFF

d_gene: TRBD1
j_gene: TRBJ1-1
abundance: NA
v_gene: TRBV19
CDR3nt: TGTGCCAGTAGTACCCAGGGGGCTGGGTTAAGAAGAACTGAAGCTTTCTTT
CDR3aa: CASSTQGAGLRRTEAFF

d_gene: NA
j_gene: TRBJ1-5
abundance: NA
v_gene: TRBV2
CDR3nt: TGTGCCAGCAGTGTGATAGTCGGTGGCAATCAGCCCCAGCATTTT
CDR3aa: CASSVIVGGNQPQHF

d_gene: NA
j_gene: TRBJ1-3
abundance: NA
v_gene: TRBV27
CDR3nt: TGTGCCAGCAGTATCGGACAGCCAAACTCTGGAAACACCATATATTTT
CDR3aa: CASSIGQPNSGNTIYF

d_gene: TRBD2
j_gene: TRBJ2-3
abundance: NA
v_gene: TRBV28
CDR3nt: TGTGCCAGCAGTCCAGCGGGACTATCAGATACGCAGTATTTT
CDR3aa: CASSPAGLSDTQYF